Listed below are T cell receptor beta chains from one sample, sequenced in a study of PD-1 blockade in classical Hodgkin lymphoma. Here immunoSEQ multiplex PCR was the method, and the copy in TCRdb shows in-frame clones only, minus some. The profile shows around 50,000 clones, about 80% of them singletons. Sample: peripheral blood mononuclear cells (PBMCs), taken before the fourth cycle of nivolumab. These receptors were taken from a human donor with classical Hodgkin lymphoma. CDR3s include the opening cysteine and the closing phenylalanine or tryptophan. A D gene is named only where the DNA matches it firmly. A row's size may be missing; if present it is once, few, many or a size class.

clone_size	v_call	d_call	cdr3_length	j_call	cdr3_aa
.	TRBV6-6	.	15	TRBJ1-5	CASTSLGLSNQPQHF
.	TRBV5-8	.	13	TRBJ2-3	CASSRGYTDTQYF
.	TRBV28	.	13	TRBJ1-2	CASRIRGGSGYTF
.	TRBV6-5	.	13	TRBJ1-2	CASSYGRVYGYTF
.	TRBV15	TRBD2	14	TRBJ2-1	CATSRDRRTSVPFF
.	TRBV5-5	TRBD2	16	TRBJ2-3	CASSLLAGDNTDTQYF
few	TRBV28	.	17	TRBJ1-5	CASSPLTWTVSNQPQHF
few	TRBV9	.	13	TRBJ1-2	CASSLTETYGYTF
.	TRBV20-1	.	11	TRBJ2-5	CSASPQETQYF
.	TRBV11-2	.	16	TRBJ2-7	CASSLVGASFTYEQYF
.	TRBV15	.	13	TRBJ2-7	CATSRDGGYEQYF
.	TRBV6-5	.	12	TRBJ2-7	CASSLQGHEQYF
.	TRBV19	TRBD2	16	TRBJ2-5	CASSYKSGTYQETQYF
.	TRBV11-1	TRBD1	14	TRBJ2-7	CASSSGTGFNEQYF
.	TRBV20-1	.	11	TRBJ2-7	CSASWTAEQYF
.	TRBV6-1	TRBD1	15	TRBJ1-1	CASRTLTGVNTEAFF